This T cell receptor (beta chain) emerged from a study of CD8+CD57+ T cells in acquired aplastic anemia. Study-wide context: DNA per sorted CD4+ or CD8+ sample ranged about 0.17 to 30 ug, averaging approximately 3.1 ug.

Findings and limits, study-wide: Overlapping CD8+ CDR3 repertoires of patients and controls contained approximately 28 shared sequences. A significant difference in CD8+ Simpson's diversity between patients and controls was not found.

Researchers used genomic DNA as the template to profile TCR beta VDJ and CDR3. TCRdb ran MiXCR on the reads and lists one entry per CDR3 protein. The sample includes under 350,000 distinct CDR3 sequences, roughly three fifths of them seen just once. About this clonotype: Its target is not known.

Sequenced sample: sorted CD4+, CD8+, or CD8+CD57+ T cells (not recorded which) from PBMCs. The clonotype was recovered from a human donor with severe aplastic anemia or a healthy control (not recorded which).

CDR3 amino acids: CASSQQGGDLNNSPLHF. CDR3 sequence (DNA): TGTGCCAGCAGCCAGCAGGGAGGGGATTTGAATAATTCACCCCTCCACTTT. The genes are TRBV11-2 and TRBJ1-6; D perhaps matches TRBD1 (5 bases). V dropped 5 bases and J dropped 5 bases, with 19 bases sitting between them. Germline-derived CDR1 and CDR2 are SGHAT and FQNNGV. This CDR3 contains 17 residues. Drawing the rest from reference TRBV11-2 and TRBJ1-6, the complete variable domain is EAGVAQSPRYKIIEKRQSVAFWCNPISGHATLYWYQQILGQGPKLLIQFQNNGVVDDSQLPKDRFSAERLKGVDSTLKIQPAKLEDSAVYLCASSQQGGDLNNSPLHFGNGTRLTVT.